Described below is a single TCR beta chain sequence and its context. What it binds is not known. Germline V lookup: CDR1 SGHDT, CDR2 YYEEEE. V was shortened by 6 bases and J by 5 bases, with 14 bases between the two germline ends. This CDR3 has 13 residues. This entry belongs to a study of blood T cells in healthy people across ages. Study conclusions and caveats: Compared with aged donors, long-lived donors showed fewer expanded clones, suggesting selection.

A second 7 to 11 cycle PCR used barcoded and J-beta primers. All samples yielded 2.5 million or more CDR3-containing paired-end reads. TCRdb reprocessed the 5' RACE reads with MiXCR, giving one entry per CDR3 protein. The sample includes 550,000 to 700,000 distinct CDR3 sequences, 27% of them seen just once. The receptor comes from a woman in her 70s in good health. Sequenced sample: blood. The rearrangement uses TRBV5-6 and TRBJ2-5; possible D gene TRBD2, 7 bases. The CDR3: CASTTGGRETQYF. The CDR3 DNA follows: TGTGCCAGCACCACCGGGGGGCGGGAGACCCAGTACTTC.